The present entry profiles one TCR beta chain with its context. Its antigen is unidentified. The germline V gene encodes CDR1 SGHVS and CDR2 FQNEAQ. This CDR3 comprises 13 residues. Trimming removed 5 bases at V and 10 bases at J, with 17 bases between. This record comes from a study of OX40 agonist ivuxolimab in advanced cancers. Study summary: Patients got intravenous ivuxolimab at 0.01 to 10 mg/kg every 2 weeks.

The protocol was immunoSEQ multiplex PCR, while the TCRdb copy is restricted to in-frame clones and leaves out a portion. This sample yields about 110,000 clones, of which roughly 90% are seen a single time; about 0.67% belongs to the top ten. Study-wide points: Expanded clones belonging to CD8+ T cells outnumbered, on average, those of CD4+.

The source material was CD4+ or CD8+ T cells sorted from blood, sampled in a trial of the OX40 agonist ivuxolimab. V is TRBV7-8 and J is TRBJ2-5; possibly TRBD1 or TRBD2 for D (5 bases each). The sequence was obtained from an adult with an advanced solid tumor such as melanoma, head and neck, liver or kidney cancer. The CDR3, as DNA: TGTGCCAGCAGCGCCCGGGACGGCCGTTTCCAGTACTTC. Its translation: CASSARDGRFQYF.